This T cell receptor beta chain was captured by sequencing in a study of T cell responses to AZD1222 COVID-19 vaccine. Comments on this clone: Its specificity is unknown.

General study findings and limits: Dominant CD4 TCR responses targeted spike regions 160-218 and 743-854. Baseline serology detected seropositivity in only 5 to 7 AZD1222 recipients.

Some second doses came at about 4 weeks and others at about 12 weeks; these were pooled. From germline, CDR1 is SGDLS and CDR2 YYNGEE. This CDR3 has 16 amino acids. The junction had 3 bases not matched to a gene; V was cut back by 0 bases and J by 1 base. The data were produced by immunoSEQ multiplex PCR, yet TCRdb's version contains in-frame clones alone and is incomplete. The data contain roughly 90,000 clones, roughly nine tenths of them singletons. This TCR was sampled from an adult who received the AZD1222 COVID-19 vaccine. The chain links TRBV9 to TRBJ2-3; 9 nucleotides line up with TRBD2. Sequenced material: peripheral blood, taken 28 days after the second AZD1222 dose. CDR3 nucleotides: TGTGCCAGCAGCGTAGGGGTAGCGGGGGGCACAGATACGCAGTATTTT. It is translated as CASSVGVAGGTDTQYF.